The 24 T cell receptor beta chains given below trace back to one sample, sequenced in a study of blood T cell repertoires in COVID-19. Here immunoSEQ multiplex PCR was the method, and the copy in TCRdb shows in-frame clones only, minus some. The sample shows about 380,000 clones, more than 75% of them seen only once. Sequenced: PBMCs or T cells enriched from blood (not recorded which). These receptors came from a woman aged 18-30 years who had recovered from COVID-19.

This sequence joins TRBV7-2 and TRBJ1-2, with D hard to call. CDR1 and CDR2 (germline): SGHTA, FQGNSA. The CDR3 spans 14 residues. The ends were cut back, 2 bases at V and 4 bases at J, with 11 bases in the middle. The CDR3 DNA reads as TGTGCCAGCAGCTTACAGAGTACTACCTATGGCTACACCTTC. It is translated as CASSLQSTTYGYTF.

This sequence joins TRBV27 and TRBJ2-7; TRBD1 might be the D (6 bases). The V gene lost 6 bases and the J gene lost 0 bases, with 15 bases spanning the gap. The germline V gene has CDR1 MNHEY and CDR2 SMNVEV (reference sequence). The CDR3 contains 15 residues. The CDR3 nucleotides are TGTGCCAGCAGCACACAGGGACCCAGCTCCTACGAGCAGTACTTC. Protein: CASSTQGPSSYEQYF.

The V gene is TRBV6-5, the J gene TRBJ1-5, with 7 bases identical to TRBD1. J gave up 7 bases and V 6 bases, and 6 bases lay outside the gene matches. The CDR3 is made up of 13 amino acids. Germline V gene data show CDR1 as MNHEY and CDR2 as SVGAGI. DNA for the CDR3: TGTGCCAGCAGGATAACAGGGGACCAGCCCCAGCATTTT. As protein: CASRITGDQPQHF.

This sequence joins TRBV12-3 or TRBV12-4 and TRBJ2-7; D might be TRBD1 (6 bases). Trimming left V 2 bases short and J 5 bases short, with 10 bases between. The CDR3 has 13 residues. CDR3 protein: CASSLSRGNEQYF. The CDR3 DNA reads TGTGCCAGCAGTTTATCCAGGGGAAACGAGCAGTACTTC.

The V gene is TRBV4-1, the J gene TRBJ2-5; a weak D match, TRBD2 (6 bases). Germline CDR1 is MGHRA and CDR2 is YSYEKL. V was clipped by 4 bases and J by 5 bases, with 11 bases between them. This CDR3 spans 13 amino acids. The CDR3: CASSRGVQETQYF. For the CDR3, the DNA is TGCGCCAGCAGCCGGGGGGTTCAGGAGACCCAGTACTTC.

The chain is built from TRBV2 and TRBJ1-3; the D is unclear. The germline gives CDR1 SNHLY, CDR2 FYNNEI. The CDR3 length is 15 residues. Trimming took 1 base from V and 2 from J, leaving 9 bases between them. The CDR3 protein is CASSEVRGPGNTIYF. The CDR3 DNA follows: TGTGCCAGCAGTGAAGTTCGGGGTCCTGGAAACACCATATATTTT.

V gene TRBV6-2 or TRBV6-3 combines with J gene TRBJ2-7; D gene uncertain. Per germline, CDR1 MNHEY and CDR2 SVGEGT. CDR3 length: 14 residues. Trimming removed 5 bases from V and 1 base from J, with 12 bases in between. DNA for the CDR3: TGTGCCAGCAGTCAGGCCCCTATATCCTACGAGCAGTACTTC. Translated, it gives CASSQAPISYEQYF.

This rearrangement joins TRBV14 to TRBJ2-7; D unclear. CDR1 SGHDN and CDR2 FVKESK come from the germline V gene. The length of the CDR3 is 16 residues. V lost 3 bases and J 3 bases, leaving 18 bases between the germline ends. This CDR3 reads CASSHADLAGNYEQYF. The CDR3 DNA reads TGTGCCAGCAGCCACGCAGACCTCGCAGGTAACTACGAGCAGTACTTC.

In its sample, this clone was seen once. Written as DNA, the CDR3 is TGCGCCAGCAGCTTCGGACAGGGAGAATCACCCCTCCACTTT. Translation gives CASSFGQGESPLHF. This chain links TRBV5-1 with TRBJ1-6; 8 positions agree with TRBD1. J was trimmed by 10 bases and V by 2 bases; bases with no gene match: 5. From germline, CDR1 is SGHRS and CDR2 YFSETQ. CDR3 length: 14 amino acids.

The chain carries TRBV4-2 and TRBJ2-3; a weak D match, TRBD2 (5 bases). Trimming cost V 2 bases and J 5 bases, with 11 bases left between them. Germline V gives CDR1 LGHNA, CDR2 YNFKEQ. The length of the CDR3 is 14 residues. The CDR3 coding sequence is TGTGCCAGCAGCCAAACTAGGAGTGGAGATACGCAGTATTTT. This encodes CASSQTRSGDTQYF.

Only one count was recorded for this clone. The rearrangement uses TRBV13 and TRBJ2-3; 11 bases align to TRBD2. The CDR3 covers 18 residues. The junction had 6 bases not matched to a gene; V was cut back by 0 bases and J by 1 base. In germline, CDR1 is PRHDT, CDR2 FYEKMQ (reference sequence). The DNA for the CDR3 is TGTGCCAGCAGCTTAGGACTAGCGGGGGCCGATCGCACAGATACGCAGTATTTT. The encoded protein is CASSLGLAGADRTDTQYF.

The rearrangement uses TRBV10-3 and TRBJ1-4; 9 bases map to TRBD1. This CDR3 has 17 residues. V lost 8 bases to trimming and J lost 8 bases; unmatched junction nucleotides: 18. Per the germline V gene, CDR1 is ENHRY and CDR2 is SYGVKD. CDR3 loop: CAIRGGRQDRGREKLFF. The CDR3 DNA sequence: TGTGCCATCCGAGGCGGGAGACAGGACAGGGGCAGAGAAAAACTGTTTTTT.

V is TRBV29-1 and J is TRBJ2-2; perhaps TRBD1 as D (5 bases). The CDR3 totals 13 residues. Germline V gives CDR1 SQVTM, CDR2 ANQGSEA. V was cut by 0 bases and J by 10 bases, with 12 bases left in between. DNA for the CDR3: TGCAGCGTTGAAGAAGAAGACAGCCTGGAGCTGTTTTTT. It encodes CSVEEEDSLELFF.

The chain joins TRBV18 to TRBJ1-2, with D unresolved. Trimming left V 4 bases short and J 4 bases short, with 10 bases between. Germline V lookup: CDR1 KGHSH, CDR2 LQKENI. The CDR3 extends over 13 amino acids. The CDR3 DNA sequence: TGTGCCAGCTCACTGGACGGGGTCTATGGCTACACCTTC. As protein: CASSLDGVYGYTF.

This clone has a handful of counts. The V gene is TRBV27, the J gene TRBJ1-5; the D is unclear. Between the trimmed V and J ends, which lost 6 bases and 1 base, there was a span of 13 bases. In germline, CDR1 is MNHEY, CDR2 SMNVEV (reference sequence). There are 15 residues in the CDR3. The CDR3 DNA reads TGTGCCAGCAGCACGGTGGTTGTAAGCAATCAGCCCCAGCATTTT. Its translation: CASSTVVVSNQPQHF.

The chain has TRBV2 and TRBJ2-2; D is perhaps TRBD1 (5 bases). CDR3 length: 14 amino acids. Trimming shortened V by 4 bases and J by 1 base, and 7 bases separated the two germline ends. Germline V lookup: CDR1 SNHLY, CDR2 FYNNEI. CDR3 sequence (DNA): TGTGCCAGCAGTGCTACAGGGAACACCGGGGAGCTGTTTTTT. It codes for CASSATGNTGELFF.

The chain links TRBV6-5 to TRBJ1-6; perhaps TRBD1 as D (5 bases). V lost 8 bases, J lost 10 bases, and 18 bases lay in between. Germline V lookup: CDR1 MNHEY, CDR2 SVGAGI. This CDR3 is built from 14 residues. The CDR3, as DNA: TGTGCCAGCGGCCCGCGGGACTTAGGATCACCCCTCCACTTT. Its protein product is CASGPRDLGSPLHF.

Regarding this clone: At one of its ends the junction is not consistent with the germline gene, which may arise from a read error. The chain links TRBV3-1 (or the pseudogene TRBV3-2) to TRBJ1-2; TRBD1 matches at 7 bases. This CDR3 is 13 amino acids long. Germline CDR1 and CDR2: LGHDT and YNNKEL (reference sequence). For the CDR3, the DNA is TGTGCCAGCAGCCAAGACGGGACAGTCCCGTCCCTCTTC. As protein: CASSQDGTVPSLF.

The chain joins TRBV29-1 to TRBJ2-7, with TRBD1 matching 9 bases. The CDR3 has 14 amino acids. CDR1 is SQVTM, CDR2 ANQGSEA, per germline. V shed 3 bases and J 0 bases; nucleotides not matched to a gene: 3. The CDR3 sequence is CSVEGDRASYEQYF. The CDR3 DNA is TGCAGCGTTGAGGGGGACAGGGCCTCCTACGAGCAGTACTTC.

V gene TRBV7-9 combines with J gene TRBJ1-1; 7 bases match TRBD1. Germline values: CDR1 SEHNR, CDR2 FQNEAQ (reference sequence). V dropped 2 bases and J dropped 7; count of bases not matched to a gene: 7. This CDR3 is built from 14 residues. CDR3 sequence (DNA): TGTGCCAGCAGCTTAAGTGGACAGGAGATTGAAGCTTTCTTT. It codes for CASSLSGQEIEAFF.

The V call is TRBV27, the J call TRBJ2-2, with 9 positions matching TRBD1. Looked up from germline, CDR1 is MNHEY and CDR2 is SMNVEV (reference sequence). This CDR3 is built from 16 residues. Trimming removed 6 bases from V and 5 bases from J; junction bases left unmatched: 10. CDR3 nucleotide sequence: TGTGCCAGCAGAGGGATACAGGGGGCGAGGACCGGGGAGCTGTTTTTT. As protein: CASRGIQGARTGELFF.

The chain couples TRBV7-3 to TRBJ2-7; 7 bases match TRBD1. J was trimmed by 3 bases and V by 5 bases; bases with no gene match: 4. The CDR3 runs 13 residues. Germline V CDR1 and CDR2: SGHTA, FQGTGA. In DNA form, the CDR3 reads TGTGCCAGCAGCCTCAACAGGGGCTACGAGCAGTACTTC. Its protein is CASSLNRGYEQYF. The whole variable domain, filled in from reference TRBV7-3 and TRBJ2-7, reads GAGVSQTPSNKVTEKGKYVELRCDPISGHTALYWYRQSLGQGPEFLIYFQGTGAADDSGLPNDRFFAVRPEGSVSTLKIQRTERGDSAVYLCASSLNRGYEQYFGPGTRLTVT.

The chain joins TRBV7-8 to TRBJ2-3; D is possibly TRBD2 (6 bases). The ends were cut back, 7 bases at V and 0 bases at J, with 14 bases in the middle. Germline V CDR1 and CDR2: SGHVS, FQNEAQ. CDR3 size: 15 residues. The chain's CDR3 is CASTVGTHSTDTQYF. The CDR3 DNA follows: TGTGCCAGCACTGTAGGGACTCATAGCACAGATACGCAGTATTTT.

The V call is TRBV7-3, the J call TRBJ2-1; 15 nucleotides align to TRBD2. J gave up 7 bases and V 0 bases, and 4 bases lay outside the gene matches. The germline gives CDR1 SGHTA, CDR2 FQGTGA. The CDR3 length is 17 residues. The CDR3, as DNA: TGTGCCAGCAGCTTAACCTGGACTAGCGGGGGGGAAAATGAGCAGTTCTTC. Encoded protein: CASSLTWTSGGENEQFF. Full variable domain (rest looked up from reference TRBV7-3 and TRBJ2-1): GAGVSQTPSNKVTEKGKYVELRCDPISGHTALYWYRQSLGQGPEFLIYFQGTGAADDSGLPNDRFFAVRPEGSVSTLKIQRTERGDSAVYLCASSLTWTSGGENEQFFGPGTRLTVL.